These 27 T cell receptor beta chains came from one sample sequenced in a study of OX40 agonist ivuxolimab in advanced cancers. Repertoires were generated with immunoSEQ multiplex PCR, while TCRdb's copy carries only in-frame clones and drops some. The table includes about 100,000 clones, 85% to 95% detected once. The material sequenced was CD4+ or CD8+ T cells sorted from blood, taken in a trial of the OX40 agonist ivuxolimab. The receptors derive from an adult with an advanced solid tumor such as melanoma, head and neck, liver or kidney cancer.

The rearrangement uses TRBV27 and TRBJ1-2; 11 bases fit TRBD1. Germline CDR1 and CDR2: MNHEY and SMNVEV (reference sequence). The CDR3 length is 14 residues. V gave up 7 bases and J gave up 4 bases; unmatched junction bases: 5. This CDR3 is CASKGQGAGYGYTF. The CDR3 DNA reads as TGTGCCAGCAAAGGACAGGGGGCGGGCTATGGCTACACCTTC.

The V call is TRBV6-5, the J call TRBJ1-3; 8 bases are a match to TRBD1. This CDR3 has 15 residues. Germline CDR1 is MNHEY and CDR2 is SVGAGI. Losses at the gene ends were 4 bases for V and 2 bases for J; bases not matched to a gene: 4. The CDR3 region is CASSLTGVAGNTIYF. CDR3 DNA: TGTGCCAGCAGTTTGACAGGGGTGGCTGGAAACACCATATATTTT.

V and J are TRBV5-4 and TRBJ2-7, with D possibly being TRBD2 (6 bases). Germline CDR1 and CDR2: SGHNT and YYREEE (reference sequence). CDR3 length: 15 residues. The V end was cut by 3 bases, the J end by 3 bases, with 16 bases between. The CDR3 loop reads CASSSAPGLNYEQYF. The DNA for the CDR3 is TGTGCCAGCAGCTCCGCCCCGGGACTGAACTACGAGCAGTACTTC.

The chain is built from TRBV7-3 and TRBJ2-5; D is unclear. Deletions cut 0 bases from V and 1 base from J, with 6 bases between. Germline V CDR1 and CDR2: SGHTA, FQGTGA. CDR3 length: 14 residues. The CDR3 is CASSLTSSQETQYF. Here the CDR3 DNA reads TGTGCCAGCAGCTTAACTAGCAGCCAAGAGACCCAGTACTTC.

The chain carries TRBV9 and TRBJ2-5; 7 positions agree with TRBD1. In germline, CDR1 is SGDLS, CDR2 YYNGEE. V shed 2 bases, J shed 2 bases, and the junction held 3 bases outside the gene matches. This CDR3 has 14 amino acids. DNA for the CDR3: TGTGCCAGCAGCGTGGGGACAGTTCAAGAGACCCAGTACTTC. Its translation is CASSVGTVQETQYF.

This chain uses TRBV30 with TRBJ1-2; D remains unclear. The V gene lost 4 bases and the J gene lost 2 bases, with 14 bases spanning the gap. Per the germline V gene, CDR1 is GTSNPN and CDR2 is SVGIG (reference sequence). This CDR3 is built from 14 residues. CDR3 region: CAWTALSRNYGYTF. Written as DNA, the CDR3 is TGTGCCTGGACCGCCTTGAGTCGGAACTATGGCTACACCTTC.

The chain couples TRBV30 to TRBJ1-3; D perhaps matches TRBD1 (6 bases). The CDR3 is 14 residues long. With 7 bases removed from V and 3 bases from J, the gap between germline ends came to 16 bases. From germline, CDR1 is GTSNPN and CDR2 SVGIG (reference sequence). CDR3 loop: CASDQQGVGNTIYF. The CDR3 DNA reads TGTGCCTCCGACCAACAGGGAGTTGGAAACACCATATATTTT.

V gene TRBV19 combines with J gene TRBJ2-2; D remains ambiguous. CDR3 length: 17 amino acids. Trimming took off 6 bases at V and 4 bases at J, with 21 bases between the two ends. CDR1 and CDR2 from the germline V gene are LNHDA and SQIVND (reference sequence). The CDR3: CASSPLRGFGFTGELFF. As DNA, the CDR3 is TGTGCCAGTAGCCCCCTTCGTGGATTCGGGTTCACCGGGGAGCTGTTTTTT.

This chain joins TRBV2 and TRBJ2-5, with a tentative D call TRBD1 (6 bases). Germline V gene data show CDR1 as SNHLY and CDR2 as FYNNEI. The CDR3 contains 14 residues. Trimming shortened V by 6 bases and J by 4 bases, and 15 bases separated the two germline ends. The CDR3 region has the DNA TGTGCCAGCAGGGACAGCGGACCGGGAGAGACCCAGTACTTC. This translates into CASRDSGPGETQYF. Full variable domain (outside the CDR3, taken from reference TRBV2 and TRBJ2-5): EPEVTQTPSHQVTQMGQEVILRCVPISNHLYFYWYRQILGQKVEFLVSFYNNEISEKSEIFDDQFSVERPDGSNFTLKIRSTKLEDSAMYFCASRDSGPGETQYFGPGTRLLVL.

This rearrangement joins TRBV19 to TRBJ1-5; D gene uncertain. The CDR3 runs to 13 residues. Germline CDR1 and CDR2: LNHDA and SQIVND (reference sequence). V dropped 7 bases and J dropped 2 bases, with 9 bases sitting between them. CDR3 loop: CASTKQGNQPQHF. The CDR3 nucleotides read TGTGCCAGTACTAAGCAGGGCAATCAGCCCCAGCATTTT.

For the CDR3, the DNA is TGTGCCAGCACGACGCAGGTTGGCACTGAAGCTTTCTTT. It translates to CASTTQVGTEAFF. The chain is built from TRBV6-1 and TRBJ1-1, with D uncertain. CDR3 length: 13 amino acids. Germline V CDR1 and CDR2: MNHNS, SASEGT. V lost 7 bases and J lost 4, with 13 bases in between.

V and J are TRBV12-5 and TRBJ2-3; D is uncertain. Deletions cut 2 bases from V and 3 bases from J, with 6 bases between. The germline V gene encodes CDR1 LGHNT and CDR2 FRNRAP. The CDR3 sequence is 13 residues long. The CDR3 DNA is TGTGCTAGTGGTTTGTCAATGACAGATACGCAGTATTTT. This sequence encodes CASGLSMTDTQYF. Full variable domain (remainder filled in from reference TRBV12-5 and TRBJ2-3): DARVTQTPRHKVTEMGQEVTMRCQPILGHNTVFWYRQTMMQGLELLAYFRNRAPLDDSGMPKDRFSAEMPDATLATLKIQPSEPRDSAVYFCASGLSMTDTQYFGPGTRLTVL.

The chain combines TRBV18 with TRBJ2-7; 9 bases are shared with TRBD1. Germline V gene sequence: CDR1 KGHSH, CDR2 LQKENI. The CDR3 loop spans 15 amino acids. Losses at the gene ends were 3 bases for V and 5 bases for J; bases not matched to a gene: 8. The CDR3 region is CASSPFRTGEDEQYF. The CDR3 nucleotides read TGTGCCAGCTCACCCTTCCGGACAGGGGAGGACGAGCAGTACTTC.

The CDR3 region is CSAEVGQSSYNEQFF. The DNA of the CDR3 is TGCAGCGCCGAGGTGGGTCAGAGCTCCTACAATGAGCAGTTCTTC. The J gene is TRBJ2-1, the V gene TRBV29-1; D is undetermined. The ends were cut back, 7 bases at V and 0 bases at J, with 16 bases in the middle. CDR3 length: 15 amino acids. Per germline, CDR1 SQVTM and CDR2 ANQGSEA.

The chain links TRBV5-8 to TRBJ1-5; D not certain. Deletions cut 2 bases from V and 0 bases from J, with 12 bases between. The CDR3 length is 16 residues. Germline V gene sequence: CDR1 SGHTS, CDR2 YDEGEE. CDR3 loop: CASSFGPIRSNQPQHF. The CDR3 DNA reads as TGTGCCAGCAGCTTTGGTCCTATCCGTAGCAATCAGCCCCAGCATTTT.

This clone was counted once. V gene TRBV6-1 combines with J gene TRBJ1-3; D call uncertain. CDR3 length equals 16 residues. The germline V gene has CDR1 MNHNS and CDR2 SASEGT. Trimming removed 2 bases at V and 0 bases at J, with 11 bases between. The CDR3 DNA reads TGTGCCAGCAGTGAAAGTTTCAGTAGCTCTGGAAACACCATATATTTT. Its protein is CASSESFSSSGNTIYF.

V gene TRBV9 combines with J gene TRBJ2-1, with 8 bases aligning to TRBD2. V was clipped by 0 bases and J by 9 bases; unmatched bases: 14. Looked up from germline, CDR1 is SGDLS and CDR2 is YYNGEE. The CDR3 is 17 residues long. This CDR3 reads CASSVASAIIAGSEQFF. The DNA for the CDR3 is TGTGCCAGCAGCGTAGCTTCGGCGATTATAGCGGGATCTGAGCAGTTCTTC.

In DNA form, the CDR3 reads TGCGCCAGCAGCTTGGGGGTAGGGCTGGCGGCGTCCAATGAGCAGTTCTTC. Translation gives CASSLGVGLAASNEQFF. The rearrangement joins TRBV5-1 to TRBJ2-1; D unresolved. CDR1 is SGHRS and CDR2 is YFSETQ in the germline V gene. V was shortened by 0 bases and J by 6 bases, with 19 bases between the two germline ends. The CDR3 has 17 amino acids.

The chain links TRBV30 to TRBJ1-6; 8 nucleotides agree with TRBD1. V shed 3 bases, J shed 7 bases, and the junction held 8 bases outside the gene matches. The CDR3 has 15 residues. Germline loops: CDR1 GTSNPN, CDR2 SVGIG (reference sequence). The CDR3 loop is CAWRDRQGNNSPLHF. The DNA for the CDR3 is TGTGCCTGGAGAGACCGACAGGGGAACAATTCACCCCTCCACTTT.

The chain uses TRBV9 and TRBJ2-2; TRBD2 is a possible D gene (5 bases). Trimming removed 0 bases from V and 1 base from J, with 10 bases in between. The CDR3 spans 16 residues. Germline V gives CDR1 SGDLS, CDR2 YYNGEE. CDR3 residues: CASSVAGGGNTGELFF. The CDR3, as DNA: TGTGCCAGCAGCGTAGCGGGCGGAGGGAACACCGGGGAGCTGTTTTTT.

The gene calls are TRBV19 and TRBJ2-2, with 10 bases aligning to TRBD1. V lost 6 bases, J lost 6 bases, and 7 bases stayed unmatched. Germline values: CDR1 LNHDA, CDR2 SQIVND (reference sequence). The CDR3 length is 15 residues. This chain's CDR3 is CASSETTGGAGELFF. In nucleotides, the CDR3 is TGTGCCAGTAGCGAAACGACAGGGGGCGCCGGGGAGCTGTTTTTT.

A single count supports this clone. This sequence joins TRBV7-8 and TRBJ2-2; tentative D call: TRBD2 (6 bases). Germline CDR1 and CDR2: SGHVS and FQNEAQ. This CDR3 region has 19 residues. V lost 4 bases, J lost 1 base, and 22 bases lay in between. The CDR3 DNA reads TGTGCCAGCAGCTACCGCAGTCGAGGAGGGGAGGTGAACACCGGGGAGCTGTTTTTT. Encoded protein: CASSYRSRGGEVNTGELFF.

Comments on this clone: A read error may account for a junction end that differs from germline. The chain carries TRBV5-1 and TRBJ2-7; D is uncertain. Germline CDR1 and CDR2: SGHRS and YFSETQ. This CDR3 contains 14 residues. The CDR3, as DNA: TGCGCCAGCAGCTTATCACGTAGCTCCCACGAGCAGTACTTC. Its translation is CASSLSRSSHEQYF.

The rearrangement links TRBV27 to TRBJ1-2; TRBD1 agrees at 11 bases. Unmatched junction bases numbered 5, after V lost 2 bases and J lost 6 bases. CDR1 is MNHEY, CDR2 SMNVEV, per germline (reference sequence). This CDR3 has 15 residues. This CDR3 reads CASSLGQGALNGYTF. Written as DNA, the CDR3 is TGTGCCAGCAGTTTAGGACAGGGGGCTCTCAATGGCTACACCTTC.

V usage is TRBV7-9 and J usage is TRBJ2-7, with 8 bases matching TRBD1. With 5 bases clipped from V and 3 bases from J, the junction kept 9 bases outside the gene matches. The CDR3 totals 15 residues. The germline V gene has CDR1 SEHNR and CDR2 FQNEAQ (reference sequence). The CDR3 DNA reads TGTGCCAGCAGCATACTGACAGGGGCGGTCTACGAGCAGTACTTC. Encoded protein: CASSILTGAVYEQYF.

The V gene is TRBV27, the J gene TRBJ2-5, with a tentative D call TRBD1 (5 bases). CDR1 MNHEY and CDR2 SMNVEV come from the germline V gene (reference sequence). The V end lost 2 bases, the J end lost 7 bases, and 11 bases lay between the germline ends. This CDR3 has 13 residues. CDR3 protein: CASSLGAPGTQYF. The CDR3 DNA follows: TGTGCCAGCAGTTTAGGGGCCCCAGGGACCCAGTACTTC.

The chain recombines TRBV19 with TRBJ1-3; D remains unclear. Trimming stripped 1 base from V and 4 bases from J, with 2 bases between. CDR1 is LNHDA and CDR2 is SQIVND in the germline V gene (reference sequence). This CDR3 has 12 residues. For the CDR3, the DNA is TGTGCCAGTAGTATAGCCGGAAACACCATATATTTT. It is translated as CASSIAGNTIYF.